Listed here are 2 T cell receptor beta chains from one sample, sequenced in a study of T cell changes during pregnancy in multiple sclerosis. TCRdb's table, derived via immunoSEQ multiplex PCR, lists solely in-frame clones and lacks some. The table has 35,000 or so clones, roughly 90% seen once. The starting material was CD4+ T cells from peripheral blood mononuclear cells, obtained after pregnancy. Every receptor here comes from a female donor in good health, enrolled as a control in a pregnancy study.

The gene calls are TRBV12-5 and TRBJ1-1; possibly TRBD1 for D (5 bases). Trimming shortened V by 6 bases and J by 7 bases, and 12 bases separated the two germline ends. Germline assignment: CDR1 LGHNT and CDR2 FRNRAP. The CDR3 has 12 residues. Written as DNA, the CDR3 is TGTGCTAGTGGCCGGGGGGAGCTTGAAGCTTTCTTT. This encodes CASGRGELEAFF.

CDR3 protein: CASSLTSGSRYEQFF. The CDR3 DNA sequence: TGTGCCAGCAGTTTGACTAGCGGGAGTAGGTATGAGCAGTTCTTC. This rearrangement joins TRBV28 to TRBJ2-1, with 12 bases matching TRBD2. Looked up from germline, CDR1 is MDHEN and CDR2 is SYDVKM. J was trimmed by 8 bases and V by 3 bases; bases with no gene match: 5. The CDR3 spans 15 residues.